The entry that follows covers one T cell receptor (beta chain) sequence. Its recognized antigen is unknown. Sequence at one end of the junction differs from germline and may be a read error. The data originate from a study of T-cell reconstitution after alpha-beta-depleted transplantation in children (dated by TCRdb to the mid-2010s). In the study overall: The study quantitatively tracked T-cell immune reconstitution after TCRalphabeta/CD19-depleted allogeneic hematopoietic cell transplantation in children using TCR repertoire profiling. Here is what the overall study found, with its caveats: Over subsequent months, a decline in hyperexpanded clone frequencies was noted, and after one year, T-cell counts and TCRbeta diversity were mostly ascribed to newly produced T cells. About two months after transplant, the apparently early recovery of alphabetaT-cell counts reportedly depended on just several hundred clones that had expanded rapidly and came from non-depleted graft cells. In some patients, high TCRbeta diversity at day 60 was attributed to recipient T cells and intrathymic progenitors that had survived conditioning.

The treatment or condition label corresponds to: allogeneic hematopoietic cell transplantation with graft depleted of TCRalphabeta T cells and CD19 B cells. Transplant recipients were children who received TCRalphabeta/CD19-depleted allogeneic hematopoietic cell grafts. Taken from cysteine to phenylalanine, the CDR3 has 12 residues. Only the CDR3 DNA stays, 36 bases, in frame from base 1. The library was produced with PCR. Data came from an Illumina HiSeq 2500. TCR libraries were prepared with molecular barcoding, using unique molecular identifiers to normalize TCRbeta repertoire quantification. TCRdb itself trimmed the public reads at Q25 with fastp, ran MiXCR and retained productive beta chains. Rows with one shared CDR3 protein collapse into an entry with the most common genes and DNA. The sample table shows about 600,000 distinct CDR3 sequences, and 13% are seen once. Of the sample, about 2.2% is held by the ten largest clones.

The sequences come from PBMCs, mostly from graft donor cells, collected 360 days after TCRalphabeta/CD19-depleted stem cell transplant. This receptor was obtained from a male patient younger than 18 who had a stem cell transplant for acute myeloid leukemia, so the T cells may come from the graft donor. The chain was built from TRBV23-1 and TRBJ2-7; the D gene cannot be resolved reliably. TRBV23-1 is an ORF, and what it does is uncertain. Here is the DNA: TGCGCCAGCAGTCACCGCGGAACGCCAGAAGGGTTC. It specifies CASSHRGTPEGF.